Following are 4 T cell receptor beta chains from one sample sequenced in a study of blood T cell repertoires in COVID-19. The repertoire was sequenced with immunoSEQ multiplex PCR; TCRdb's copy has only in-frame clones and lacks some. The sample records a few hundred thousand clones, more than 80% being singletons. The sequenced material came from PBMCs or T cells enriched from blood (not recorded which). All receptors derive from a young man who had recovered from COVID-19.

Only a few counts were recorded for this clone. The V and J genes are TRBV10-3 and TRBJ1-5, with 11 bases identical to TRBD1. The CDR3 runs to 12 residues. Unmatched junction bases numbered 2, after V lost 0 bases and J lost 16 bases. The germline V gene has CDR1 ENHRY and CDR2 SYGVKD. CDR3 in DNA: TGTGCCATCAGTGAGTCGGACAGGGGGCAACATTTT. This gives the protein CAISESDRGQHF.

This chain joins TRBV5-1 and TRBJ1-1; D unclear. The V gene's germline CDR1 is SGHRS and CDR2 YFSETQ. The CDR3 length is 15 residues. Deletions cut 0 bases from V and 0 bases from J, with 9 bases between. CDR3 in amino acids: CASSLESFMNTEAFF. CDR3 coding DNA: TGCGCCAGCAGCTTGGAGAGCTTCATGAACACTGAAGCTTTCTTT. Together with reference TRBV5-1 and TRBJ1-1, the CDR3 gives the full variable domain: KAGVTQTPRYLIKTRGQQVTLSCSPISGHRSVSWYQQTPGQGLQFLFEYFSETQRNKGNFPGRFSGRQFSNSRSEMNVSTLELGDSALYLCASSLESFMNTEAFFGQGTRLTVV.

This chain links TRBV6-5 with TRBJ2-2, with a tentative D call TRBD1 (6 bases). This CDR3 comprises 15 residues. V was shortened by 6 bases and J by 4 bases, with 15 bases between the two germline ends. Germline-derived CDR1 and CDR2 are MNHEY and SVGAGI. Written as DNA, the CDR3 is TGTGCCAGCAGGCGACCGACAGGAACCACCGGGGAGCTGTTTTTT. Residues: CASRRPTGTTGELFF.

Remarks on this clone: Other DNA sequences within the sample encode an identical CDR3. The CDR3 nucleotides read TGTGCCAGCAGTCCCCAGGGGAATCAGCCCCAGCATTTT. Amino acids: CASSPQGNQPQHF. J is TRBJ1-5 and V is TRBV2; D is possibly TRBD1 (6 bases). The germline V and J ends were trimmed by 5 bases and 4 bases, with 9 bases remaining between them. The CDR3 loop spans 13 amino acids. CDR1 and CDR2 (germline): SNHLY, FYNNEI.